The TCR beta chain described here comes from a study of PD-1 blockade in classical Hodgkin lymphoma. Germline V CDR1 and CDR2: SGHNT, YENEEA. V gave up 7 bases and J gave up 6 bases; unmatched junction bases: 9. The CDR3 totals 13 residues. Data came from immunoSEQ multiplex PCR; TCRdb stores just in-frame clones and leaves some out. The sample consists of 95,000 to 100,000 clones, roughly 90% of them appearing once. Each patient relapsed following autologous stem cell transplantation, and prior brentuximab vedotin exposure differed. Complete response, partial response or progressive disease were the best responses.

The sample in question was peripheral blood mononuclear cells (PBMCs), obtained before the second cycle of nivolumab. The chain links TRBV11-3 to TRBJ2-7, with TRBD1 matching over 7 bases. This receptor was identified in a human donor with classical Hodgkin lymphoma. CDR3 sequence: CASNLDRLGEQYF. The CDR3 DNA reads as TGTGCCAGCAACCTGGACAGGTTAGGCGAGCAGTACTTC.